Listed below are T cell receptor beta chains from one sample, sequenced in a study of cytomegalovirus exposure and HLA in healthy donors. Sequencing used immunoSEQ multiplex PCR; TCRdb keeps in-frame clones, though not all of them. The sample has approximately 140,000 clones, 70% to 90% seen once; the top ten hold approximately 3%. The sample was PBMCs. These receptors all stem from a man aged 18 to 30 in good health and CMV-seronegative. Each CDR3 is given with its conserved first and last residue. The D gene is left open where the match is weak. For some rows the clone size is stated as once, few or many, or as a class when expanded; others skip it.

j_gene	d_gene	v_gene	abundance	CDR3nt	CDR3aa
TRBJ2-1	TRBD1	TRBV6-5	.	TGTGCCAGCAGTTACACCGGGACAGGGGCTCTCAATGAGCAGTTCTTC	CASSYTGTGALNEQFF
TRBJ2-7	TRBD1	TRBV5-1	few	TGCGCCAGCAGCCCCCCCCGGGACAGGGACGAGCAGTACTTC	CASSPPRDRDEQYF
TRBJ1-4	TRBD1	TRBV28	.	TGTGCCAGCAGTTACCTCTGGGGACAGGGGTTTGAAAAACTGTTTTTT	CASSYLWGQGFEKLFF
TRBJ1-1	TRBD1	TRBV29-1	.	TGCAGCGTGTATCCGGGACAGGGGAACACTGAAGCTTTCTTT	CSVYPGQGNTEAFF
TRBJ2-5	TRBD1	TRBV11-2	.	TGTGCCAGCAGCTTATCGGGACAGATGATCCAAGAGACCCAGTACTTC	CASSLSGQMIQETQYF
TRBJ2-5	.	TRBV11-1	.	TGTGCCAGCAGCTTAATGGTTTCCCCGGGGACCCAGTACTTC	CASSLMVSPGTQYF
TRBJ2-7	TRBD2	TRBV27	.	TGTGCCAGCAGTTTAACACGGGAGGGTGGATACGAGCAGTACTTC	CASSLTREGGYEQYF
TRBJ2-7	.	TRBV5-4	once	TGTGCCAGCAGCTGGGGCCAGGGAGGCAACGAGCAGTACTTC	CASSWGQGGNEQYF
TRBJ1-2	TRBD1	TRBV18	.	TGTGCCAGCTCAAGGGGACAGGGTGGAGGCTATGGCTACACCTTC	CASSRGQGGGYGYTF
TRBJ1-2	TRBD1	TRBV11-2	.	TGTGCCAGCAGATCGAATAGACAGGGGGCGAACTATGGCTACACCTTC	CASRSNRQGANYGYTF
TRBJ1-1	.	TRBV9	.	TGTGCCAGCAGCCCAAGACAGATGAACACTGAAGCTTTCTTT	CASSPRQMNTEAFF
TRBJ2-7	.	TRBV7-2	.	TGTGCCAGCAGCCTGGGGAGCGGGTTCTACGAGCAGTACTTC	CASSLGSGFYEQYF
TRBJ2-7	TRBD1	TRBV6-5	.	TGTGCCAGCAGTTTACAGGGGGCGGGTGAGCAGTACTTC	CASSLQGAGEQYF
TRBJ2-5	.	TRBV4-1	.	TGCGCCAGCAGCCCGATACTAGCGCGGGGGCCTCGAGAGACCCAGTACTTC	CASSPILARGPRETQYF
TRBJ2-5	.	TRBV7-2	.	TGTGCCAGCAGCTCTATGGAGACCCAGTACTTC	CASSSMETQYF
TRBJ1-2	.	TRBV10-3	.	TGTGCCATCAGTGAGCTTACAGGGCAAGCTAACTATGGCTACACCTTC	CAISELTGQANYGYTF
TRBJ2-2	TRBD2	TRBV2	.	TGTGCCAGCAGTGGGGTAGCGGGGTCCTACGGCGGGGAGCTGTTTTTT	CASSGVAGSYGGELFF
TRBJ1-2	.	TRBV4-1	.	TGCGCCAGCAGCCAAGCCGAAGACAGGCCCAATGGGGGCTACACCTTC	CASSQAEDRPNGGYTF
TRBJ1-4	.	TRBV15	.	TGTGCCACCAGCAGAGGAGGCAGAACCGAAAAACTGTTTTTT	CATSRGGRTEKLFF
TRBJ1-1	.	TRBV2	.	TGTGCCAGCAACCTCGGAGGGCGTTGGACTGAAGCTTTCTTT	CASNLGGRWTEAFF